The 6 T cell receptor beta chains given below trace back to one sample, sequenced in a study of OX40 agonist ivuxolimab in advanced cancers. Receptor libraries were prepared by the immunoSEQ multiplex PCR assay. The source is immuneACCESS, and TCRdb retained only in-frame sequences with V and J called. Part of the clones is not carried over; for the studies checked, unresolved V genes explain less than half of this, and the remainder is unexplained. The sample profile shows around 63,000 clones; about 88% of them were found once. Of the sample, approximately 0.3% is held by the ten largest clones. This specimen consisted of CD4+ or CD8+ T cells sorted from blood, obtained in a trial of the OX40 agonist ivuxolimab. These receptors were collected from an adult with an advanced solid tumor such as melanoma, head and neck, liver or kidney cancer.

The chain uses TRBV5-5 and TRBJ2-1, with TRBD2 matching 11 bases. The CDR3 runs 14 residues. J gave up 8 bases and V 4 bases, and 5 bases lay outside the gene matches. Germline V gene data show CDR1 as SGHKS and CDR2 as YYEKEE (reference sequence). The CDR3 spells CASSTSGRMYEQFF. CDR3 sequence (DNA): TGTGCCAGCAGCACTAGCGGGAGAATGTATGAGCAGTTCTTC.

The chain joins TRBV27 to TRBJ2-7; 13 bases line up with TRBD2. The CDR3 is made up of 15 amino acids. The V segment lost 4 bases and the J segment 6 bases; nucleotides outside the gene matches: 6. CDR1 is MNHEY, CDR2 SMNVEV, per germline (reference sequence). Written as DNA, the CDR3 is TGTGCCAGCAGTTCCACTAGCGGGAGGGGAGCCGAGCAGTACTTC. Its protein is CASSSTSGRGAEQYF.

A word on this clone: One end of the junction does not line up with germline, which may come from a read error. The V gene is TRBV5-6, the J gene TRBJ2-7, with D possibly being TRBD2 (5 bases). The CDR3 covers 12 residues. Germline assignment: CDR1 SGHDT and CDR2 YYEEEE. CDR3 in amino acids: CASSLAGGEQYF. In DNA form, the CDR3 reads TGCGCCAGCAGCTTGGCGGGCGGGGAGCAGTACTTC. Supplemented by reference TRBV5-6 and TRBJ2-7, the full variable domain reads DAGVTQSPTHLIKTRGQQVTLRCSPKSGHDTVSWYQQALGQGPQFIFQYYEEEERQRGNFPDRFSGHQFPNYSSELNVNALLLGDSALYLCASSLAGGEQYFGPGTRLTVT.

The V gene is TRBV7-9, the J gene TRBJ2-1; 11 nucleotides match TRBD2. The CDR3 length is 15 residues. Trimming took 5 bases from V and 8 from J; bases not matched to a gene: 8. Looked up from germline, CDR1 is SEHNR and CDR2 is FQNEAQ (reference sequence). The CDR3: CASSLSGRVVDEQFF. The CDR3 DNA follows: TGTGCCAGCAGCCTTAGCGGGAGGGTGGTCGATGAGCAGTTCTTC.

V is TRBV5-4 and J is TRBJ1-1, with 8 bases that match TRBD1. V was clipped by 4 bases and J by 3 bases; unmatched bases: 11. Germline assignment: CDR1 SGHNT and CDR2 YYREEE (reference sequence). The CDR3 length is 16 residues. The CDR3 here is CASSVNRGKRDTEAFF. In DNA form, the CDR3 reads TGTGCCAGCAGCGTGAACAGGGGGAAGAGGGACACTGAAGCTTTCTTT. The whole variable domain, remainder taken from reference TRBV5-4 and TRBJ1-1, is ETGVTQSPTHLIKTRGQQVTLRCSSQSGHNTVSWYQQALGQGPQFIFQYYREEENGRGNFPPRFSGLQFPNYSSELNVNALELDDSALYLCASSVNRGKRDTEAFFGQGTRLTVV.

The CDR3 spells CASSPADRGYEQYF. The CDR3 DNA reads as TGTGCCAGCAGCCCGGCGGACAGGGGCTACGAGCAGTACTTC. This chain uses TRBV27 with TRBJ2-7; TRBD1 aligns across 9 bases. V shed 6 bases and J 3 bases; nucleotides not matched to a gene: 6. In germline, CDR1 is MNHEY, CDR2 SMNVEV (reference sequence). The CDR3 is 14 residues long.